This T cell receptor beta chain appears in the sequencing data of a study of persistence of HIV-infected CD4 T cells. Worth noting for this clone: Its antigen remains unknown.

The libraries were made with immunoSEQ version 4 in survey mode. Assay: immunoSEQ multiplex PCR; the TCRdb copy retains only in-frame clones and omits some. The sample has fewer than 30,000 clones, approximately 78% seen once; the top ten hold approximately 4.6%. This CDR3 spans 19 amino acids. From germline, CDR1 is SEHNR and CDR2 FQNEAQ (reference sequence). V trimming: 4 bases; J trimming: 3 bases; junction bases outside the gene matches: 11. The stimulus was lysate of CMV-infected fibroblasts, around 11 ug/mL. Memory cells lacking CD40L and CD69 with high CD45RO were sorted. This sample comprised CD4+ T cells sorted from PBMCs after roughly 18-hour stimulation, obtained from a patient who received antiretroviral therapy. This receptor was obtained from an adult man with HIV who was CMV-seropositive. The V and J genes are TRBV7-9 and TRBJ2-2, with 13 bases aligning to TRBD2. The CDR3 DNA reads as TGTGCCAGCAGCTCGGGACTAGCGGGGACAAGGTTATACACCGGGGAGCTGTTTTTT. Its protein is CASSSGLAGTRLYTGELFF.